These 9 T cell receptor beta chains originate from one sample sequenced in a study of OX40 agonist ivuxolimab in advanced cancers. Clones were sequenced by immunoSEQ multiplex PCR, and TCRdb holds only the in-frame ones, with some missing. The sample holds about 23,000 clones; 88% are singletons and the top ten take roughly 33%. This specimen consisted of CD4+ or CD8+ T cells sorted from blood, obtained in a trial of the OX40 agonist ivuxolimab. The receptors derive from an adult with an advanced solid tumor such as melanoma, head and neck, liver or kidney cancer.

This chain links TRBV5-1 with TRBJ2-1; the D gene is possibly TRBD2 (5 bases). CDR3 length: 14 amino acids. V was pared by 2 bases and J by 8 bases, with 14 bases between. Germline loops: CDR1 SGHRS, CDR2 YFSETQ. In nucleotides, the CDR3 is TGCGCCAGCAGCTTTACCGGGATTAGGGATGAGCAGTTCTTC. Amino acids: CASSFTGIRDEQFF.

The rearrangement joins TRBV18 to TRBJ2-1; 11 bases are shared with TRBD2. The CDR3 sequence is 16 residues long. Germline V CDR1 and CDR2: KGHSH, LQKENI. Unmatched junction bases numbered 8, after V lost 2 bases and J lost 8 bases. CDR3 region: CASSPILAGGLYEQFF. As DNA, the CDR3 is TGTGCCAGCTCACCAATCTTAGCGGGGGGGTTGTATGAGCAGTTCTTC.

The chain combines TRBV29-1 with TRBJ2-3, with unresolved D. This CDR3 spans 14 amino acids. Germline assignment: CDR1 SQVTM and CDR2 ANQGSEA. V was clipped by 5 bases and J by 1 base, with 13 bases between them. The CDR3 DNA is TGCAGCGTTACCCCAGAGAGGCGCACAGATACGCAGTATTTT. It codes for CSVTPERRTDTQYF.

The V gene is TRBV7-8, the J gene TRBJ2-4; 8 positions agree with TRBD1. The CDR3 has 16 residues. J gave up 1 base and V 5 bases, and 7 bases lay outside the gene matches. Germline V gene data show CDR1 as SGHVS and CDR2 as FQNEAQ. The CDR3 region has the DNA TGTGCCAGCAGCCCGGACAGGGAGAGGGCCAAAAACATTCAGTACTTC. Amino acids: CASSPDRERAKNIQYF.

The J gene is TRBJ1-1, the V gene TRBV5-4; unclear D gene. The CDR3 consists of 13 residues. Trimming pared 0 bases from V and 4 bases from J, leaving 7 bases between. Per germline, CDR1 SGHNT and CDR2 YYREEE (reference sequence). The CDR3 here is CASSLDRGTEAFF. DNA of the CDR3: TGTGCCAGCAGCTTGGACCGAGGCACTGAAGCTTTCTTT. Supplemented by reference TRBV5-4 and TRBJ1-1, the full variable domain reads ETGVTQSPTHLIKTRGQQVTLRCSSQSGHNTVSWYQQALGQGPQFIFQYYREEENGRGNFPPRFSGLQFPNYSSELNVNALELDDSALYLCASSLDRGTEAFFGQGTRLTVV.

This rearrangement joins TRBV1 to TRBJ1-2; the DNA was not compared with TRBD1, the D call given in the table. TRBV1 is flagged as a pseudogene. This CDR3 contains 18 residues. DNA for the CDR3: TGCACCAGCAGCCAAGATGGGATGACAGGCGCCTCAAACTATGGCTACACCTTC. It yields the protein CTSSQDGMTGASNYGYTF.

V and J are TRBV5-5 and TRBJ2-3; 8 nucleotides line up with TRBD1. CDR3 length: 15 residues. Germline values: CDR1 SGHKS, CDR2 YYEKEE (reference sequence). Trimming removed 2 bases from V and 4 bases from J; junction bases left unmatched: 6. Here the CDR3 reads CASSLTQGAPDTQYF. CDR3 DNA: TGTGCCAGCAGCTTAACCCAGGGGGCCCCAGATACGCAGTATTTT.

As for this clone: This specimen includes other DNA sequences encoding the same CDR3. The chain recombines TRBV5-1 with TRBJ1-2, with 7 bases aligning to TRBD1. The V and J ends lost 5 bases and 0 bases, in that order; junction bases with no gene match: 4. This CDR3 comprises 14 residues. CDR1 is SGHRS and CDR2 is YFSETQ in the germline V gene. The CDR3 loop reads CASSRDRANYGYTF. The CDR3 DNA sequence: TGCGCCAGCAGTCGGGACAGAGCTAACTATGGCTACACCTTC.

The chain employs TRBV7-8 and TRBJ1-3; no clear D gene. Germline V gene sequence: CDR1 SGHVS, CDR2 FQNEAQ. Trimming shortened V by 4 bases and J by 3 bases, and 10 bases separated the two germline ends. The CDR3 is 14 residues long. The CDR3 sequence: CASSYSGGGNTIYF. DNA for the CDR3: TGTGCCAGCAGCTATTCGGGTGGTGGAAACACCATATATTTT.